The 15 T cell receptor beta chains given below trace back to one sample, sequenced in a study of beta chain features in type 1 diabetes. General observations from the study: Patients with Type 1 diabetes showed moderately but significantly shorter TCRB CDR3s in all four CD4+ subsets.

Expressed TCRB transcripts were sequenced because the entire RNA isolate underwent reverse transcription. Assay used: immunoSEQ multiplex PCR; TCRdb lists only in-frame clones, some missing. This repertoire shows approximately 250,000 clones, roughly a quarter found once; its top ten account for around 0.011%. Their antigens are not known. The sample consisted of naive CD4+ T cells from blood. Every receptor here comes from a woman aged 25 to 39 with type 1 diabetes.

J is TRBJ2-3 and V is TRBV29-1; TRBD1 aligns across 11 bases. The V segment lost 8 bases and the J segment 5 bases; nucleotides outside the gene matches: 6. Germline V lookup: CDR1 SQVTM, CDR2 ANQGSEA. The CDR3 loop spans 13 amino acids. The CDR3: CSITDRGRDTQYF. In DNA, the CDR3 is TGCAGCATTACGGACAGGGGGCGAGATACGCAGTATTTT.

This clone has a handful of counts. The V and J genes are TRBV18 and TRBJ2-7; TRBD2 matches 14 bases. This CDR3 is built from 16 residues. V gave up 3 bases and J gave up 2 bases; unmatched junction bases: 3. Germline V lookup: CDR1 KGHSH, CDR2 LQKENI. The CDR3 region is CASSPGLAGVAYEQYF. The CDR3 nucleotides are TGTGCCAGCTCACCGGGACTAGCGGGAGTAGCCTACGAGCAGTACTTC.

The chain carries TRBV9 and TRBJ2-4; 7 bases line up with TRBD1. CDR1 is SGDLS, CDR2 YYNGEE, per germline. The CDR3 consists of 14 residues. V shed 4 bases, J shed 6 bases, and the junction held 7 bases outside the gene matches. CDR3 amino acids: CASSPWTGPNIQYF. Written as DNA, the CDR3 is TGTGCCAGCAGCCCTTGGACAGGCCCAAACATTCAGTACTTC.

V is TRBV30 and J is TRBJ1-4; 7 nucleotides align to TRBD1. The CDR3 is 14 residues long. Germline-derived CDR1 and CDR2 are GTSNPN and SVGIG (reference sequence). J gave up 6 bases and V 2 bases, and 6 bases lay outside the gene matches. The CDR3 loop is CAWSTGTVDEKLFF. The CDR3 DNA sequence: TGTGCCTGGAGTACCGGGACAGTGGATGAAAAACTGTTTTTT.

This clone was observed a handful of times. V and J are TRBV7-8 and TRBJ2-1; D is possibly TRBD2 (6 bases). The CDR3 runs 16 residues. V lost 7 bases and J 2 bases, leaving 18 bases between the germline ends. CDR1 and CDR2 (germline): SGHVS, FQNEAQ. The CDR3 region is CASTTLMAGTYNEQFF. The CDR3 DNA is TGTGCCAGCACCACCCTCATGGCGGGGACCTACAATGAGCAGTTCTTC.

The CDR3 sequence is CSVDQGLEQYF. The CDR3 nucleotides are TGCAGCGTCGACCAGGGCCTCGAGCAGTACTTC. V gene TRBV29-1 combines with J gene TRBJ2-7; possibly TRBD1 for D (5 bases). The CDR3 has 11 residues. Germline-derived CDR1 and CDR2 are SQVTM and ANQGSEA. Trimming took 6 bases from V and 6 from J, leaving 12 bases between them.

The chain couples TRBV5-1 to TRBJ2-5; TRBD2 might be the D (5 bases). Germline CDR1 and CDR2: SGHRS and YFSETQ. There are 14 residues in the CDR3. Trimming took 1 base from V and 2 from J, leaving 9 bases between them. The CDR3 DNA follows: TGCGCCAGCAGCTTGTACGGGGAACAAGAGACCCAGTACTTC. This codes for CASSLYGEQETQYF.

This chain joins TRBV5-1 and TRBJ2-5; D gene unclear. CDR3 length: 14 amino acids. Trimming removed 0 bases at V and 3 bases at J, with 9 bases between. Per germline, CDR1 SGHRS and CDR2 YFSETQ. The CDR3 coding sequence is TGCGCCAGCAGCTTGGTTACCCGAGAAGAGACCCAGTACTTC. The encoded protein is CASSLVTREETQYF.

The gene calls are TRBV7-8 and TRBJ2-1; D is possibly TRBD2 (6 bases). Trimming took off 7 bases at V and 5 bases at J, with 21 bases between the two ends. The germline V gene has CDR1 SGHVS and CDR2 FQNEAQ. The CDR3 is 16 amino acids. CDR3 DNA: TGTGCCAGCATCGTGAATCGGCTAGCGAGAAACAATGAGCAGTTCTTC. This translates into CASIVNRLARNNEQFF.

This clone was found a few times. The chain links TRBV30 to TRBJ1-2; TRBD1 aligns across 7 bases. Per the germline V gene, CDR1 is GTSNPN and CDR2 is SVGIG (reference sequence). The CDR3 sequence is 14 residues long. Germline trimming cut 1 base from V and 2 bases from J; bases unmatched to any gene: 4. CDR3 nucleotide sequence: TGTGCCTGGAGTGATGGAGGGGGCAACTATGGCTACACCTTC. Translated, it gives CAWSDGGGNYGYTF.

This sequence joins TRBV9 and TRBJ2-3, with TRBD2 identical over 8 bases. J was trimmed by 2 bases and V by 0 bases; bases with no gene match: 5. The CDR3 loop spans 16 amino acids. CDR1 and CDR2 (germline): SGDLS, YYNGEE. The CDR3 nucleotides read TGTGCCAGCAGCGTAGTGCACGGGAGGGTCACAGATACGCAGTATTTT. This translates into CASSVVHGRVTDTQYF.

There are a few counts of this clone. The junction differs from germline at one of its ends, possibly a read error. This sequence joins TRBV7-9 and TRBJ1-2; D unclear. Germline V gene sequence: CDR1 SEHNR, CDR2 FQNEAQ (reference sequence). The CDR3 covers 12 residues. The CDR3 nucleotides read TGTGCCAGCAGCTTAGCTAATTATGGCTACACCTTC. This encodes CASSLANYGYTF.

This clone was observed a few times. V is TRBV29-1 and J is TRBJ2-7; 8 bases agree with TRBD1. The CDR3 is 12 amino acids. The germline gives CDR1 SQVTM, CDR2 ANQGSEA. After removal of 7 bases from V and 3 bases from J, the junction contained 5 bases not matched to a gene. The CDR3 loop is CSARTGIYEQYF. The CDR3 DNA sequence: TGCAGCGCCCGGACAGGGATCTACGAGCAGTACTTC.

The chain's CDR3 is CASSLFDRFSTDTQYF. CDR3 in DNA: TGTGCCAGCAGCCTATTCGACAGGTTTAGCACAGATACGCAGTATTTT. This chain joins TRBV7-9 and TRBJ2-3, with a weak D call TRBD1 (6 bases). The CDR3 spans 16 residues. From germline, CDR1 is SEHNR and CDR2 FQNEAQ (reference sequence). Between the trimmed V and J ends, which lost 5 bases and 0 bases, there was a span of 15 bases.

This clone was seen a handful of times. This chain connects TRBV6-5 to TRBJ1-2; D unclear. CDR3 length: 12 amino acids. Germline-derived CDR1 and CDR2 are MNHEY and SVGAGI. Trimming stripped 5 bases from V and 5 bases from J, with 9 bases between. This CDR3 is CASSERKYGYTF. CDR3 DNA: TGTGCCAGCAGTGAGAGGAAATATGGCTACACCTTC.